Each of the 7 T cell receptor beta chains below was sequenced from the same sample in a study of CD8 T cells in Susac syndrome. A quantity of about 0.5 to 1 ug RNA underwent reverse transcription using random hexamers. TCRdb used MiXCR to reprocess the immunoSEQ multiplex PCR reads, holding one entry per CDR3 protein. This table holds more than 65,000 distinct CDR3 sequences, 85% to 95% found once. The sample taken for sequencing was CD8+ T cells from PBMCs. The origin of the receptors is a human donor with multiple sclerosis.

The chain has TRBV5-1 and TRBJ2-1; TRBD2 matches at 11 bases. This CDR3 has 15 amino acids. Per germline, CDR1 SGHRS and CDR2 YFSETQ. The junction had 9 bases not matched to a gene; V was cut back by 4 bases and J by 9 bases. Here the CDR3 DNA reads TGCGCCAGCAGCCCCGAGACTAGCGGGATGGGTGAGCAGTTCTTC. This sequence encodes CASSPETSGMGEQFF. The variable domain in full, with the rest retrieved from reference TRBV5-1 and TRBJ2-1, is KAGVTQTPRYLIKTRGQQVTLSCSPISGHRSVSWYQQTPGQGLQFLFEYFSETQRNKGNFPGRFSGRQFSNSRSEMNVSTLELGDSALYLCASSPETSGMGEQFFGPGTRLTVL.

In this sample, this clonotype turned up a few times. CDR3 sequence: CASSQSEAGKSGNTIYF. The CDR3 nucleotides read TGCGCCAGCAGCCAGTCGGAGGCAGGGAAAAGTGGAAACACCATATATTTT. The chain carries TRBV4-1 and TRBJ1-3; maybe TRBD1 (5 bases). Trimming pared 3 bases from V and 3 bases from J, leaving 18 bases between. Germline V lookup: CDR1 MGHRA, CDR2 YSYEKL. The CDR3 length is 17 residues.

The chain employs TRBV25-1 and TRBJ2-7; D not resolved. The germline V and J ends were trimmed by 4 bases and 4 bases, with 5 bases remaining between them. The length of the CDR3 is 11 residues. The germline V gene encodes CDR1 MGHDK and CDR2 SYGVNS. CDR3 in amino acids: CASSGEYEQYF. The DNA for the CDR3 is TGTGCCAGCAGTGGAGAATACGAGCAGTACTTC.

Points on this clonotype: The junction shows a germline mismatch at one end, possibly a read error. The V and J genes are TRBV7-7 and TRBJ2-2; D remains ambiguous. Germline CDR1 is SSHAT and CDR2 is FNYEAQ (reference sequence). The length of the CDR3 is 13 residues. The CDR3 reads CASSLGLSGELFF. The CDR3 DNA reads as TGTGCTAGCAGCTTAGGGCTTTCTGGGGAGCTGTTTTTT.

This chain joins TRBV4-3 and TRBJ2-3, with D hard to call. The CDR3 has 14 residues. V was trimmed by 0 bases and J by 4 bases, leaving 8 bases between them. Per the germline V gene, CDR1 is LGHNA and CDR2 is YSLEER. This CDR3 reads CASSQDWVPDTQYF. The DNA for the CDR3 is TGCGCCAGCAGCCAAGATTGGGTCCCAGATACGCAGTATTTT.

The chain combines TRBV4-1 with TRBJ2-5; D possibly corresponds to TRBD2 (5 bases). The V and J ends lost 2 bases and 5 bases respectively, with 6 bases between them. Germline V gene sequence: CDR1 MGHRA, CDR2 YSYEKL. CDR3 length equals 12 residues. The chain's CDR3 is CASSQTGETQYF. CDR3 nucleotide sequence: TGCGCCAGCAGCCAAACGGGGGAGACCCAGTACTTC.

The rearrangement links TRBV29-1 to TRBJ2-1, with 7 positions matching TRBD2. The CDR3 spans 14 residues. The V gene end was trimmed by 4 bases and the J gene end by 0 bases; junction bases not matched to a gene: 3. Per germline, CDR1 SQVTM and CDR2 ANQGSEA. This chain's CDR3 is CSVVGRPSYNEQFF. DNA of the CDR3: TGCAGCGTTGTCGGGAGGCCCTCCTACAATGAGCAGTTCTTC.